Sequencing of this T cell receptor beta chain was carried out in a study of T cells in Graves' hyperthyroidism and ophthalmopathy. The germline V gene encodes CDR1 DFQATT and CDR2 SNEGSKA (reference sequence). The CDR3 is made up of 14 amino acids. V shed 7 bases and J shed 2 bases, with 18 bases lying between them. Broader study findings: A model of 13 V-J pairs discriminated ophthalmopathy from stable hyperthyroidism. Model-based prediction identified ophthalmopathy a median roughly 6.1 months prior to its onset.

RNA transcripts gave rise to amplified TCR beta CDR3 regions. An initial round of RT-PCR targeting the TCR CDR3 relied on the HTBI primer set. A single record per CDR3 protein comes from TCRdb applying MiXCR to the multiplex PCR reads. The table includes 500,000 to 700,000 distinct CDR3 sequences, roughly a sixth detected once. Concerning this clonotype: Antigen: not known.

In making diagnoses, clinical symptoms, serum thyroxine and TRAb, thyroid ultrasound and orbital computed tomography were all used. The sequence was collected from a young woman with Graves' hyperthyroidism. Material for sequencing was blood. The rearrangement links TRBV20-1 to TRBJ2-7; maybe TRBD2 (5 bases). As DNA, the CDR3 is TGCAGTGTGAGGCTGAACGAGCGGCCCTACGAGCAGTACTTC. Its protein product is CSVRLNERPYEQYF.